Presented here are 7 T cell receptor beta chains from one specimen sequenced in a study of breast tumors, draining lymph nodes, adjacent tissues. Samples came from axillary lymph nodes draining the breast cancer. TCRdb reanalysed the multiplex PCR reads using MiXCR and keeps one entry per CDR3 protein. The table shows about 200,000 distinct CDR3 sequences, with 31% occurring only once. The specimen was axillary lymph node tissue. These receptors were taken from a female donor with breast cancer. Some clones in this sample may be carry-over from other donors' samples.

This chain connects TRBV20-1 to TRBJ2-5; TRBD2 matches at 10 bases. This CDR3 has 15 residues. Looked up from germline, CDR1 is DFQATT and CDR2 is SNEGSKA (reference sequence). V trimming: 5 bases; J trimming: 2 bases; junction bases outside the gene matches: 8. Here the CDR3 DNA reads TGCAGTGCTGGACAGGGACTAGCGATACAAGAGACCCAGTACTTC. It yields the protein CSAGQGLAIQETQYF.

This clonotype came up many times. The chain links TRBV10-3 to TRBJ1-5; D is undetermined. CDR1 and CDR2 (germline): ENHRY, SYGVKD. Trimming shortened V by 7 bases and J by 5 bases, and 12 bases separated the two germline ends. The CDR3 extends over 13 amino acids. The CDR3 loop is CAITEDGDQPQHF. CDR3 in DNA: TGTGCCATCACAGAGGACGGCGATCAGCCCCAGCATTTT.

With respect to this clonotype: A read error may produce the germline difference seen at one junction end. CDR3 bases: TGTGCCAACAGCGTTTTACGGACAGATTGGTACCAAGAGACCCAGTACTTC. Its translation is CANSVLRTDWYQETQYF. The V and J genes are TRBV9 and TRBJ2-5, with D maybe TRBD1 (6 bases). This CDR3 is 17 amino acids long. CDR1 is SGDLS and CDR2 is YYNGEE in the germline V gene. Combining the CDR3 with reference TRBV9 and TRBJ2-5 gives the whole variable domain DSGVTQTPKHLITATGQRVTLRCSPRSGDLSVYWYQQSLDQGLQFLIQYYNGEERAKGNILERFSAQQFPDLHSELNLSSLELGDSALYFCANSVLRTDWYQETQYFGPGTRLLVL.

This clonotype was observed at least ten times. CDR3 in DNA: TGTGCCAGCAGCTCCCGGGACAGGGGAGAGACCCAGTACTTC. Amino acids: CASSSRDRGETQYF. This sequence joins TRBV7-9 and TRBJ2-5, with 10 bases that match TRBD1. CDR1 is SEHNR, CDR2 FQNEAQ, per germline (reference sequence). CDR3 length: 14 residues. V was pared by 4 bases and J by 4 bases, with 3 bases of the junction left unmatched.

About this clonotype itself: As the CDR3 is not closed by the conserved phenylalanine or tryptophan, this likely results from a read error. The DNA is left out, because the CDR3 cannot be placed on it with certainty; the CDR3 is given as TCRdb lists it. The chain links TRBV19 to TRBJ1-6; TRBD1 is the table's D call and was not checked against the DNA. CDR1 LNHDA and CDR2 SQIVND come from the germline V gene (reference sequence). The CDR3 is made up of 8 amino acids, end residues included. The CDR3 is CASNAQGS.

This clonotype was picked up one time. The chain joins TRBV29-1 to TRBJ2-1; D possibly corresponds to TRBD2 (6 bases). The V gene's germline CDR1 is SQVTM and CDR2 ANQGSEA. V lost 3 bases and J 1 base, leaving 19 bases between the germline ends. The CDR3 runs to 17 residues. For the CDR3, the DNA is TGCAGCGTTGAGGAGTATCTAGCGTACGCTTCCTACAATGAGCAGTTCTTC. Translating gives CSVEEYLAYASYNEQFF.

This clonotype is a singleton in its sample. This may stem from a read error, because a much larger clone lies one nucleotide away. The V gene is TRBV5-4, the J gene TRBJ2-3; TRBD2 is a possible D gene (6 bases). The germline CDR1 and CDR2 sequences are SGHNT and YYREEE (reference sequence). The CDR3 runs 15 residues. CDR3 in DNA: TGTGCCAGCAGCTTGAGGCGGACTACCACAGATAGGCAGTATTTT. It translates to CASSLRRTTTDRQYF. Full variable domain (remainder filled in from reference TRBV5-4 and TRBJ2-3): ETGVTQSPTHLIKTRGQQVTLRCSSQSGHNTVSWYQQALGQGPQFIFQYYREEENGRGNFPPRFSGLQFPNYSSELNVNALELDDSALYLCASSLRRTTTDRQYFGPGTRLTVL.